This T cell receptor beta chain was sequenced for a study of T cell responses to AZD1222 COVID-19 vaccine. Looking at the study overall: Pooled in the analysis were second doses at about 4 or about 12 weeks.

This clone is a singleton in its sample. The antigen remains unidentified. The data were produced by immunoSEQ multiplex PCR, yet TCRdb's version contains in-frame clones alone and is incomplete. The sample records fewer than 200,000 clones, 92% being singletons. CDR1 SGHTS and CDR2 YDEGEE come from the germline V gene. The CDR3 length is 13 residues. Trimming shortened V by 6 bases and J by 6 bases, and 16 bases separated the two germline ends. Study-level findings and limits: None of the repertoires were sampled until the peak T cell response had passed. At baseline, just a handful of AZD1222 recipients tested seropositive.

The material was peripheral blood, obtained on day 0 of AZD1222 vaccination. The origin of this receptor is an adult in good health. The chain combines TRBV5-8 with TRBJ2-7, with D tentatively TRBD1 (6 bases). The chain's CDR3 is CASTPWGRFEQYV. The DNA for the CDR3 is TGTGCCAGCACCCCCTGGGGGCGGTTCGAGCAGTACGTC.